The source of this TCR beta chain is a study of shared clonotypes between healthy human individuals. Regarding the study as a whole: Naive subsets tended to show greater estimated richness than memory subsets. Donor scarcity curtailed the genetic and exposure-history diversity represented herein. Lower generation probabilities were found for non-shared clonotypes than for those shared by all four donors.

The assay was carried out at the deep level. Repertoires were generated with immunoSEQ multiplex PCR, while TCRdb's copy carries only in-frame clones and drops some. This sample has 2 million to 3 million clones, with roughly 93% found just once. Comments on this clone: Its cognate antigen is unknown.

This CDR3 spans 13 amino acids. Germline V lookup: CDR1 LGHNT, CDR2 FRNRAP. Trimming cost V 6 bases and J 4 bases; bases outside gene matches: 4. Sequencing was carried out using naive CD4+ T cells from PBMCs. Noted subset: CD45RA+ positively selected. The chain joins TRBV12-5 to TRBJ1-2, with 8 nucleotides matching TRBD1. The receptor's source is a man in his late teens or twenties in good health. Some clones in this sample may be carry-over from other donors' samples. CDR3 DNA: TGTGCTAGTGGCAGGACAGGGATCTATGGCTACACCTTC. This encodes CASGRTGIYGYTF.